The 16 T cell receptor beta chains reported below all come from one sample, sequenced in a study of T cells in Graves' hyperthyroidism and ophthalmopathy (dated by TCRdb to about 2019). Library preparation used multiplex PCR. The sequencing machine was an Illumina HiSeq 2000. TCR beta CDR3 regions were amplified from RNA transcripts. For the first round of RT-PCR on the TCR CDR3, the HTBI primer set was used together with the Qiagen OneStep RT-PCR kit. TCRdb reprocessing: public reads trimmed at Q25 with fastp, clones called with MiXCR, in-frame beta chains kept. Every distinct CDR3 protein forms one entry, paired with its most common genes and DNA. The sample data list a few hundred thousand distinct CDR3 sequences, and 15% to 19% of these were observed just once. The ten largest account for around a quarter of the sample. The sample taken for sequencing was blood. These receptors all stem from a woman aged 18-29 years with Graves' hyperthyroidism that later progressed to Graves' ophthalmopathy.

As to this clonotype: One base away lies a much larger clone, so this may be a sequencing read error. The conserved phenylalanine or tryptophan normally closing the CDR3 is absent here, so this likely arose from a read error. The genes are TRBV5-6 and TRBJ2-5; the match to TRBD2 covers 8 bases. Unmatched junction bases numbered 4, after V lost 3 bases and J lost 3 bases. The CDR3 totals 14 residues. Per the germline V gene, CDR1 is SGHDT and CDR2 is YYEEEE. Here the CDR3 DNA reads TGTGCCAGCAGCTCCGGGACTAGGGAAGAGACCCAGTACCTC. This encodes CASSSGTREETQYL.

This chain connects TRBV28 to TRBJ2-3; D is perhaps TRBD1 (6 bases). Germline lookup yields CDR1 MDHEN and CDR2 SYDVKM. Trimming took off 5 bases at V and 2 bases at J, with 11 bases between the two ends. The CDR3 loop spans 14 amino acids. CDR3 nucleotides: TGTGCCAGCAGTATAGGGGGATACACAGATACGCAGTATTTT. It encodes CASSIGGYTDTQYF.

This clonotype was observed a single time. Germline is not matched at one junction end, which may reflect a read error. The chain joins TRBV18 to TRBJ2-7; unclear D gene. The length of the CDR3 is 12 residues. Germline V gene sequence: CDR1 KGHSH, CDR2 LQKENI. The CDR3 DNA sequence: TGTGCCAGCTCTACCGATTATTACGAGCTGTACTTC. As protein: CASSTDYYELYF. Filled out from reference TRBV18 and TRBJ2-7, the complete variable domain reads NAGVMQNPRHLVRRRGQEARLRCSPMKGHSHVYWYRQLPEEGLKFMVYLQKENIIDESGMPKERFSAEFPKEGPSILRIQQVVRGDSAAYFCASSTDYYELYFGPGTRLTVT.

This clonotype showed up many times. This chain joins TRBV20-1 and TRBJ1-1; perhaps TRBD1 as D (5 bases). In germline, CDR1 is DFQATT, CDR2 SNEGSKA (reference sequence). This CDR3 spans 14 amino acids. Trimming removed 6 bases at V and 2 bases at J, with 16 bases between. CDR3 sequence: CSASRSRDNTEAFF. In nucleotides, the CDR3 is TGCAGTGCCAGTAGGTCCAGGGACAACACTGAAGCTTTCTTT.

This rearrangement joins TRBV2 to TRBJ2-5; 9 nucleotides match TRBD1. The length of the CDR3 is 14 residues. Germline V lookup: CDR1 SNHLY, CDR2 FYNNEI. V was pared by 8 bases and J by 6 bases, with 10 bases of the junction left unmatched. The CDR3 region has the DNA TGTGCCAGCCTTAGCACAGGGGGCGTAAAGACCCAGTACTTC. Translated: CASLSTGGVKTQYF.

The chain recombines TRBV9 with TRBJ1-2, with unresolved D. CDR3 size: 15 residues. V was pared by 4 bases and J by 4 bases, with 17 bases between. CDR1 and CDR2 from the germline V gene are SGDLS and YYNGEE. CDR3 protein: CASSPNWGEGYGYTF. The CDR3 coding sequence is TGTGCCAGCAGCCCTAACTGGGGAGAAGGCTATGGCTACACCTTC.

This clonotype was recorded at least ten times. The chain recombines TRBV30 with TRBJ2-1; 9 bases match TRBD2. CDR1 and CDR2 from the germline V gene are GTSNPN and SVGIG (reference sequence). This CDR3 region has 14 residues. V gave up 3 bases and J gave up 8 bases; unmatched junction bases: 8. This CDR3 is CAWRVGVAGDEQFF. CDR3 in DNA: TGTGCCTGGAGGGTAGGGGTAGCGGGAGATGAGCAGTTCTTC.

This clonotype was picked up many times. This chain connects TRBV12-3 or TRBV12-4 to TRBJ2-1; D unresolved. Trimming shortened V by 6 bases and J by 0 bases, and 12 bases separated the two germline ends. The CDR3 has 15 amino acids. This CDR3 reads CASSPGLSSYNEQFF. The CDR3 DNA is TGTGCCAGCAGCCCCGGCCTTAGCTCCTACAATGAGCAGTTCTTC.

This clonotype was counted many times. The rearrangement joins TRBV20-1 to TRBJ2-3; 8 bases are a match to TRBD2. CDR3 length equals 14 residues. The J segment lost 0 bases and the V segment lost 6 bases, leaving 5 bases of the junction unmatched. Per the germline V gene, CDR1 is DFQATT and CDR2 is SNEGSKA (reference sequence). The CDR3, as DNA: TGCAGTGCGACTTTAGCGGGGAGCACAGATACGCAGTATTTT. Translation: CSATLAGSTDTQYF.

The DNA for the CDR3 is TGTGCCACCGGACAGGGGGGGAACAATGAGCAGTTCTTC. Translating it yields CATGQGGNNEQFF. The rearrangement links TRBV24-1 to TRBJ2-1, with TRBD1 matching over 10 bases. Trimming took 9 bases from V and 5 from J; bases not matched to a gene: 3. Per germline, CDR1 KGHDR and CDR2 SFDVKD. The CDR3 totals 13 residues.

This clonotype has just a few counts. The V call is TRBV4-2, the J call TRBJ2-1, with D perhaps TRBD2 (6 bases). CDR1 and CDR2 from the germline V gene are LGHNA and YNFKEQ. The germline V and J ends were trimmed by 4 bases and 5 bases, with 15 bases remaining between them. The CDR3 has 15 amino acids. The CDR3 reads CASSRGDEQDNEQFF. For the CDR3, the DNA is TGTGCCAGCAGCCGGGGGGACGAGCAAGACAATGAGCAGTTCTTC.

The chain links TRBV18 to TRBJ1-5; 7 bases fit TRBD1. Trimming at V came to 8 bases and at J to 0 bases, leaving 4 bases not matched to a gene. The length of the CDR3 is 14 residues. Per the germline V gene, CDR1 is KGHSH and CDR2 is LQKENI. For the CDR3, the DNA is TGTGCCAGCGCACAGGGGAATAGCAATCAGCCCCAGCATTTT. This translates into CASAQGNSNQPQHF.

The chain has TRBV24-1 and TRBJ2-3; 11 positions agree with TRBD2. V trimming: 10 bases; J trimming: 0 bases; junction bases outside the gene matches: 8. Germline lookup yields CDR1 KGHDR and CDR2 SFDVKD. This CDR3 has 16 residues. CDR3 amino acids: CATSGTSGASTDTQYF. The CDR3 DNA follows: TGTGCCACGTCCGGGACTAGCGGCGCTAGCACAGATACGCAGTATTTT.

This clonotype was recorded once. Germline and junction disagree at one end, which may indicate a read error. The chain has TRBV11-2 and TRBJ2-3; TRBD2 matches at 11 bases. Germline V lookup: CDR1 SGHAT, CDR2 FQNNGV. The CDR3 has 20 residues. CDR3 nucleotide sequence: TGTGCCAGCAGCCACCCACTGAGCCTCACTAGCGGGAGTCGCACAGATACTCAGTATTTT. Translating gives CASSHPLSLTSGSRTDTQYF.

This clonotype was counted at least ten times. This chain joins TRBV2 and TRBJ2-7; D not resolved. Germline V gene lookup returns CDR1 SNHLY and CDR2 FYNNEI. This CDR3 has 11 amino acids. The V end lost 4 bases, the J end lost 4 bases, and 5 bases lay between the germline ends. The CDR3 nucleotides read TGTGCCAGCAGTGGCTATTACGAGCAGTACTTC. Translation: CASSGYYEQYF.

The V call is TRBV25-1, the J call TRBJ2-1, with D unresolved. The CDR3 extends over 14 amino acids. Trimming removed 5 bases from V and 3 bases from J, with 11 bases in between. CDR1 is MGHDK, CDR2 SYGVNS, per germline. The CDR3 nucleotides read TGTGCCAGCAGTCCCGGAGTCTTCTACAATGAGCAGTTCTTC. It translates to CASSPGVFYNEQFF.